This entry lists 18 T cell receptor beta chains sequenced from one sample in a study of identical twins. TCRdb processed the 5' RACE reads anew with MiXCR; each CDR3 protein has one entry. The table records roughly 490,000 distinct CDR3 sequences, about 13% of them present only once. These data are also associated with another study on yellow fever vaccine responses in identical twins.

The sample comprised CD4+ T cells sorted from blood. These receptors originate from a woman younger than 35 in good health.

This clonotype has just a few counts. This chain joins TRBV30 and TRBJ1-1; D call uncertain. The germline V gene has CDR1 GTSNPN and CDR2 SVGIG (reference sequence). V was trimmed by 8 bases and J by 1 base, leaving 11 bases between them. The CDR3 covers 12 residues. DNA for the CDR3: TGTGCCGGAACACTCCCGAACACTGAAGCTTTCTTT. As protein: CAGTLPNTEAFF.

This clonotype appeared a single time. The V gene is TRBV5-1, the J gene TRBJ1-4, with unresolved D. CDR3 size: 14 residues. CDR1 is SGHRS, CDR2 YFSETQ, per germline. Trimming cost V 0 bases and J 11 bases, with 14 bases left between them. As DNA, the CDR3 is TGCGCCAGCAGCTTGGTTCCAGTGATGGCCAAACTGTTTTTT. The encoded protein is CASSLVPVMAKLFF.

The chain has TRBV18 and TRBJ2-4; 10 bases map to TRBD1. Germline CDR1 is KGHSH and CDR2 is LQKENI. V dropped 3 bases and J dropped 9; count of bases not matched to a gene: 5. This CDR3 is built from 14 residues. In DNA form, the CDR3 reads TGTGCCAGCTCACCGGGACAGGGGCGAGGCATTCAGTACTTC. Amino acid sequence: CASSPGQGRGIQYF. The full variable domain, its missing parts supplied by reference TRBV18 and TRBJ2-4, is NAGVMQNPRHLVRRRGQEARLRCSPMKGHSHVYWYRQLPEEGLKFMVYLQKENIIDESGMPKERFSAEFPKEGPSILRIQQVVRGDSAAYFCASSPGQGRGIQYFGAGTRLSVL.

The chain's CDR3 is CASSLEGGSFSIDTQYF. CDR3 coding DNA: TGCGCCAGCAGCTTGGAAGGCGGGAGCTTCTCAATAGATACGCAGTATTTT. The chain combines TRBV5-1 with TRBJ2-3; 7 positions agree with TRBD2. CDR1 is SGHRS and CDR2 is YFSETQ in the germline V gene. The ends lost 0 bases at V and 5 bases at J; junction bases unmatched: 12. The CDR3 sequence is 17 residues long. Based on the CDR3 plus reference TRBV5-1 and TRBJ2-3, the full variable domain is KAGVTQTPRYLIKTRGQQVTLSCSPISGHRSVSWYQQTPGQGLQFLFEYFSETQRNKGNFPGRFSGRQFSNSRSEMNVSTLELGDSALYLCASSLEGGSFSIDTQYFGPGTRLTVL.

This clonotype occurred many times. The V call is TRBV29-1, the J call TRBJ2-1; the D gene is possibly TRBD2 (6 bases). V dropped 4 bases and J dropped 2 bases, with 12 bases sitting between them. CDR1 SQVTM and CDR2 ANQGSEA come from the germline V gene. The CDR3 runs 14 residues. Written as DNA, the CDR3 is TGCAGCGTTGGTACTGGCGGGGCCTACAATGAGCAGTTCTTC. This gives the protein CSVGTGGAYNEQFF.

CDR3 sequence (DNA): TGTGCCAGCAGCCGGGAGGGATATAGCAATCAGCCCCAGCATTTT. It specifies CASSREGYSNQPQHF. The chain couples TRBV27 to TRBJ1-5, with D hard to call. V lost 6 bases to trimming and J lost 0 bases, with 12 bases between them. This CDR3 region has 15 residues. Germline V lookup: CDR1 MNHEY, CDR2 SMNVEV (reference sequence).

The chain is built from TRBV18 and TRBJ2-7, with 7 nucleotides matching TRBD1. V trimming: 6 bases; J trimming: 2 bases; junction bases outside the gene matches: 16. Germline loops: CDR1 KGHSH, CDR2 LQKENI. CDR3 length equals 17 residues. DNA for the CDR3: TGTGCCAGCTCTCCCGGGACAGCTATGAGGCTTGCCTACGAGCAGTACTTC. Its protein is CASSPGTAMRLAYEQYF. The complete variable domain, with remaining parts taken from reference TRBV18 and TRBJ2-7, reads NAGVMQNPRHLVRRRGQEARLRCSPMKGHSHVYWYRQLPEEGLKFMVYLQKENIIDESGMPKERFSAEFPKEGPSILRIQQVVRGDSAAYFCASSPGTAMRLAYEQYFGPGTRLTVT.

This clonotype occurred a few times. The V call is TRBV7-2, the J call TRBJ2-3; 7 bases align to TRBD2. Germline CDR1 is SGHTA and CDR2 is FQGNSA. The CDR3 has 15 amino acids. Trimming removed 0 bases from V and 4 bases from J; junction bases left unmatched: 4. The CDR3 is CASSLAGGKSDTQYF. The CDR3 DNA is TGTGCCAGCAGCTTAGCGGGAGGGAAATCAGATACGCAGTATTTT.

The chain recombines TRBV2 with TRBJ2-2; tentatively, D is TRBD1 (5 bases). CDR1 and CDR2 (germline): SNHLY, FYNNEI. V lost 3 bases to trimming and J lost 4 bases, with 12 bases between them. The CDR3 is 15 residues long. DNA for the CDR3: TGTGCCAGCAGTGATTTACTTGGGGCCACCGGGGAGCTGTTTTTT. Encoded protein: CASSDLLGATGELFF.

This clonotype appeared a few times. The chain joins TRBV25-1 to TRBJ1-6; D gene unclear. The germline gives CDR1 MGHDK, CDR2 SYGVNS. The V end lost 5 bases, the J end lost 8 bases, and 10 bases lay between the germline ends. This CDR3 has 13 amino acids. Written as DNA, the CDR3 is TGTGCCAGCAGTCGCCCCGGGGATTCACCCCTCCACTTT. This translates into CASSRPGDSPLHF.

This clonotype has a handful of counts. The chain links TRBV5-1 to TRBJ1-3; D may be TRBD1 (6 bases). This CDR3 contains 15 residues. Trimming took off 0 bases at V and 4 bases at J, with 11 bases between the two ends. Germline V gives CDR1 SGHRS, CDR2 YFSETQ. Written as DNA, the CDR3 is TGCGCCAGCAGCTTGGGGGGGCTTGGCGGAAACACCATATATTTT. Amino acids: CASSLGGLGGNTIYF.

This clonotype was recorded a few times. CDR3 nucleotides: TGTGCCAGCAGATCGGTCCTAGCGGGATCCACCGGGGAGCTGTTTTTT. Translated, it gives CASRSVLAGSTGELFF. The chain links TRBV11-2 to TRBJ2-2; 9 bases map to TRBD2. The CDR3 totals 16 residues. Unmatched junction bases numbered 9, after V lost 6 bases and J lost 4 bases. Germline CDR1 and CDR2: SGHAT and FQNNGV.

This chain joins TRBV10-3 and TRBJ2-1, with TRBD2 matching 14 bases. Germline values: CDR1 ENHRY, CDR2 SYGVKD. The CDR3 sequence is 15 residues long. V shed 4 bases, J shed 7 bases, and the junction held 3 bases outside the gene matches. CDR3 nucleotides: TGTGCCATCAGTGTGACTAGCGGGGGGGCGAATGAGCAGTTCTTC. Translating it yields CAISVTSGGANEQFF.

The chain employs TRBV29-1 and TRBJ2-3; 7 bases map to TRBD1. V lost 4 bases, J lost 4 bases, and 14 bases stayed unmatched. There are 16 residues in the CDR3. Per the germline V gene, CDR1 is SQVTM and CDR2 is ANQGSEA. CDR3 loop: CSVVKFGRGTADTQYF. CDR3 bases: TGCAGCGTTGTAAAGTTCGGCAGGGGGACGGCAGATACGCAGTATTTT.

This clonotype has ten or more counts. This rearrangement joins TRBV4-1 to TRBJ1-5; D not certain. The germline gives CDR1 MGHRA, CDR2 YSYEKL. The CDR3 has 17 amino acids. Trimming pared 0 bases from V and 0 bases from J, leaving 12 bases between. This chain's CDR3 is CASSQEADGYSNQPQHF. DNA of the CDR3: TGCGCCAGCAGCCAAGAGGCGGACGGATATAGCAATCAGCCCCAGCATTTT.

This clonotype was counted between two and nine times. The chain carries TRBV6-5 and TRBJ2-3; D perhaps matches TRBD2 (6 bases). CDR1 and CDR2 from the germline V gene are MNHEY and SVGAGI. The V end was cut by 4 bases, the J end by 0 bases, with 11 bases between. CDR3 length: 15 residues. The CDR3 protein is CASSSSATSTDTQYF. The CDR3 coding sequence is TGTGCCAGCAGTTCTAGCGCGACTAGCACAGATACGCAGTATTTT.

This clonotype was counted at least ten times. The chain carries TRBV12-3 or TRBV12-4 and TRBJ2-5; 7 bases map to TRBD2. Trimming cost V 4 bases and J 6 bases; bases outside gene matches: 2. The CDR3 has 12 amino acids. The DNA for the CDR3 is TGTGCCAGCAGTTCGGGAGGCAAGACCCAGTACTTC. Its protein is CASSSGGKTQYF.

The chain uses TRBV6-5 and TRBJ2-7, with unresolved D. The germline V gene has CDR1 MNHEY and CDR2 SVGAGI. V lost 4 bases and J 0 bases, leaving 19 bases between the germline ends. The CDR3 extends over 17 amino acids. Here the CDR3 DNA reads TGTGCCAGCAGTTCCCCTAAGGTTTCGACGAGCTCCTACGAGCAGTACTTC. Protein sequence: CASSSPKVSTSSYEQYF.